The 2 T cell receptor beta chains below come from one sample, sequenced in a study of control samples from healthy donors and cancer patients. The assay was immunoSEQ multiplex PCR, and TCRdb's table has in-frame clones only and misses some. The sample has approximately 53,000 clones; less than 95% are singletons. Sequences were obtained from PBMCs. These receptors came from a man aged 25-45 years with colorectal cancer.

This chain joins TRBV7-8 and TRBJ2-7; 11 nucleotides line up with TRBD2. J lost 4 bases, V lost 1 base, and 3 bases had no gene match. Germline V gene data show CDR1 as SGHVS and CDR2 as FQNEAQ. The CDR3 extends over 15 amino acids. DNA of the CDR3: TGTGCCAGCAGCTTAGGTATAGCGGGGGGGTACGAGCAGTACGTC. It encodes CASSLGIAGGYEQYV.

V gene TRBV7-9 combines with J gene TRBJ1-1; 8 bases are a match to TRBD1. Germline assignment: CDR1 SEHNR and CDR2 FQNEAQ (reference sequence). With V trimmed by 1 base and J by 1 base, 8 bases remained unmatched. The CDR3 contains 17 residues. The CDR3 region has the DNA TGTGCCAGCAGCTTAGGGCCAGGGGGCAGGGAGAACACTGAAGCTTTCTTT. Its translation is CASSLGPGGRENTEAFF.